The present entry profiles one T cell receptor beta chain with its context. Its specificity is unknown. The entry originates in a study of T cells in Graves' hyperthyroidism and ophthalmopathy. Study results and limitations: Appearing also in blood were most of the thyroid clonotypes expanded above 0.001.

RNA transcripts yielded amplified TCR beta CDR3 regions. When the TCR CDR3 underwent first-round RT-PCR, the HTBI primer set was used. MiXCR was run by TCRdb on the multiplex PCR reads, yielding one entry per CDR3 protein. The sample yields about 350,000 distinct CDR3 sequences, roughly 14% seen once. Disease duration under 2 months; hyperthyroidism patients were aged 18 to 65. PBMCs were sourced from more than 7.5 ml fresh peripheral blood. The CDR3 spans 13 residues. Germline V CDR1 and CDR2: SEHNR, FQNEAQ (reference sequence). Trimming removed 0 bases from V and 7 bases from J, with 9 bases in between.

Sequencing was done on a sample of blood. The receptor comes from a woman aged 25-40 years with Graves' hyperthyroidism. The chain recombines TRBV7-9 with TRBJ1-2; no reliable D call. The CDR3 DNA follows: TGTGCCAGCAGCTTAGCGCAAGAGCTTGGCTACACCTTC. It yields the protein CASSLAQELGYTF.